This note documents a single T cell receptor (beta chain) sequence. The data were taken from a study of blood T cell repertoires in COVID-19. The wider study: Samples taken during acute and convalescent COVID-19 were collected in the United States, Italy and Spain. PBMCs, B-cell-depleted T cells, or T cells were the source of the cDNA or gDNA that made up the material.

The CDR3 has 16 amino acids. Germline CDR1 is MGHDK and CDR2 is SYGVNS. With 3 bases clipped from V and 7 bases from J, the junction kept 4 bases outside the gene matches. Enrolled through a virtual design, the participants were between roughly 18 and 95 years of age and came from 24 US areas. Participant reports of clinical history set cohort assignment. Generated by immunoSEQ multiplex PCR, the TCRdb table keeps only in-frame clones and is missing some. The sample lists 300,000 to 350,000 clones, around nine tenths occurring once. The genes are TRBV25-1 and TRBJ2-2; the match to TRBD2 covers 14 bases. This TCR was recovered from a young man who had recovered from COVID-19. Sequencing was carried out using PBMCs or T cells enriched from blood (not recorded which). DNA for the CDR3: TGTGCCAGCAGTGACCCGACTAGCGGGGGGGGCGGGGAGCTGTTTTTT. This gives the protein CASSDPTSGGGGELFF. The full variable domain, rest sourced from reference TRBV25-1 and TRBJ2-2, is EADIYQTPRYLVIGTGKKITLECSQTMGHDKMYWYQQDPGMELHLIHYSYGVNSTEKGDLSSESTVSRIRTEHFPLTLESARPSHTSQYLCASSDPTSGGGGELFFGEGSRLTVL.